This TCR beta chain was identified during a study of a mutant IDH1 vaccine in newly diagnosed glioma. Looking at the study overall: Patients received vaccination from 4-6 weeks after radiotherapy alone, or with temozolomide cycles. Treated patients were about 60% male, approximately 38% female, mean age around 40 years. Patients had received radiotherapy, temozolomide, or both previously, most receiving both.

The CDR3 runs 10 residues. Trimming pared 6 bases from V and 5 bases from J, leaving 8 bases between. Germline V gene data show CDR1 as DFQATT and CDR2 as SNEGSKA (reference sequence). Specified time point: week 47, end of study. Every single dose of the vaccine, 300 ug of mutant IDH1 20-mer peptide, came with topical imiquimod. Data came from immunoSEQ multiplex PCR; TCRdb stores just in-frame clones and leaves some out. The sample yields 50,000 to 65,000 clones, about 65% seen once. Remarks on this clone: The antigen is not known.

Sequences were derived from peripheral blood mononuclear cells (PBMCs), sampled from a glioma patient whose treatment included an IDH1 peptide vaccine. The receptor's source is a man aged 40-50 years with glioma. Some clones in this sample may be carry-over from other donors' samples. The chain joins TRBV20-1 to TRBJ2-7; D tentatively fits TRBD1 or TRBD2 (5 bases each). CDR3 DNA sequence: TGCAGTGCAGGGACGGACGAGCAGTACTTC. Translated: CSAGTDEQYF.